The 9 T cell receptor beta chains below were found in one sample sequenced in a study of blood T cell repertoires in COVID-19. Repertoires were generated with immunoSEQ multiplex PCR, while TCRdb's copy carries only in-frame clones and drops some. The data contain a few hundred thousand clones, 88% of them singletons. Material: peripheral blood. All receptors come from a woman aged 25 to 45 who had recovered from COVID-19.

The CDR3 DNA is TGCGCCAGCAGCGAACAGGGGGCCGGCTATGGCTACACCTTC. Encoded protein: CASSEQGAGYGYTF. The chain joins TRBV4-1 to TRBJ1-2; 9 bases line up with TRBD1. V lost 5 bases to trimming and J lost 4 bases; unmatched junction nucleotides: 5. The length of the CDR3 is 14 residues. Germline CDR1 reads MGHRA; CDR2 reads YSYEKL.

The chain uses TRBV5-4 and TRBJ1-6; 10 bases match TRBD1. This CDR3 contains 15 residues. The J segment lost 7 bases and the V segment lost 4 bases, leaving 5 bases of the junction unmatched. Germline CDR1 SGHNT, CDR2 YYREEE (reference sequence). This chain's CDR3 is CASSRTGGINSPLHF. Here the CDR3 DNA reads TGTGCCAGCAGCCGGACAGGGGGAATCAATTCACCCCTCCACTTT.

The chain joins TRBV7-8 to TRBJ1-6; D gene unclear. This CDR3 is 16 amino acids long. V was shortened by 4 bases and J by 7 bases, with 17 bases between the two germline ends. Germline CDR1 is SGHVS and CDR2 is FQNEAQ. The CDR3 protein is CASSSHSSTQNSPLHF. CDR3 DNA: TGTGCCAGCAGCTCCCACAGTTCCACCCAAAATTCACCCCTCCACTTT. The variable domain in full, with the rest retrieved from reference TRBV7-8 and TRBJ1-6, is GAGVSQSPRYKVAKRGQDVALRCDPISGHVSLFWYQQALGQGPEFLTYFQNEAQLDKSGLPSDRFFAERPEGSVSTLKIQRTQQEDSAVYLCASSSHSSTQNSPLHFGNGTRLTVT.

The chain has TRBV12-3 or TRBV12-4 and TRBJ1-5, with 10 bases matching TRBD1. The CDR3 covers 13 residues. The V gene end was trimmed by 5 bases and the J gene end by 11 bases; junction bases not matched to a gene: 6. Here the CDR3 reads CASSLDRGEAQHF. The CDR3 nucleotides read TGTGCCAGCAGTCTGGACAGGGGGGAGGCCCAGCATTTT.

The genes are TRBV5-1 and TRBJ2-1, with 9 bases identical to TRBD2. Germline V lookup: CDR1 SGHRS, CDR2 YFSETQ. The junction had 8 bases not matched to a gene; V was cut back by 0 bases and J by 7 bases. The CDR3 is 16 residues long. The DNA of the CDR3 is TGCGCCAGCAGCTTGGATGGCGGGGGGGCAAGAAATGAGCAGTTCTTC. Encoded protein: CASSLDGGGARNEQFF.

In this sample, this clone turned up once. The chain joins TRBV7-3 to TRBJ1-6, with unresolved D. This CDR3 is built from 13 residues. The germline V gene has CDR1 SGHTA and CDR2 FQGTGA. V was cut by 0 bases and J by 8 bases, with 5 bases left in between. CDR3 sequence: CASSLTPDSPLHF. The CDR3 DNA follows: TGTGCCAGCAGCTTAACGCCAGATTCACCCCTCCACTTT.

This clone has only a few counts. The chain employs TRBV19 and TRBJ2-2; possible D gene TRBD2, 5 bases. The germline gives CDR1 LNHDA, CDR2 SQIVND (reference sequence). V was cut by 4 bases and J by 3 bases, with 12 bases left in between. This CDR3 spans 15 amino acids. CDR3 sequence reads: CASSTRSDYTGELFF. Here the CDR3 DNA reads TGTGCCAGTAGTACCCGTAGCGACTACACCGGGGAGCTGTTTTTT. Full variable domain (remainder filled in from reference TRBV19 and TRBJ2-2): DGGITQSPKYLFRKEGQNVTLSCEQNLNHDAMYWYRQDPGQGLRLIYYSQIVNDFQKGDIAEGYSVSREKKESFPLTVTSAQKNPTAFYLCASSTRSDYTGELFFGEGSRLTVL.

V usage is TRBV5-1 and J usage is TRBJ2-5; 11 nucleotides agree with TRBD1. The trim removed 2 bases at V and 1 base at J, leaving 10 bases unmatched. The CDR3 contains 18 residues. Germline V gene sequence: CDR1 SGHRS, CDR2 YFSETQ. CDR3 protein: CASSLVGGQGAIQETQYF. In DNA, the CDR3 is TGCGCCAGCAGCTTAGTTGGTGGACAGGGGGCTATCCAAGAGACCCAGTACTTC.

The CDR3 loop reads CSVDMGQRQETQYF. DNA for the CDR3: TGCAGCGTTGATATGGGACAGCGCCAAGAGACCCAGTACTTC. J is TRBJ2-5 and V is TRBV29-1; 7 nucleotides match TRBD1. The CDR3 length is 14 residues. J gave up 1 base and V 3 bases, and 5 bases lay outside the gene matches. The germline V gene encodes CDR1 SQVTM and CDR2 ANQGSEA.